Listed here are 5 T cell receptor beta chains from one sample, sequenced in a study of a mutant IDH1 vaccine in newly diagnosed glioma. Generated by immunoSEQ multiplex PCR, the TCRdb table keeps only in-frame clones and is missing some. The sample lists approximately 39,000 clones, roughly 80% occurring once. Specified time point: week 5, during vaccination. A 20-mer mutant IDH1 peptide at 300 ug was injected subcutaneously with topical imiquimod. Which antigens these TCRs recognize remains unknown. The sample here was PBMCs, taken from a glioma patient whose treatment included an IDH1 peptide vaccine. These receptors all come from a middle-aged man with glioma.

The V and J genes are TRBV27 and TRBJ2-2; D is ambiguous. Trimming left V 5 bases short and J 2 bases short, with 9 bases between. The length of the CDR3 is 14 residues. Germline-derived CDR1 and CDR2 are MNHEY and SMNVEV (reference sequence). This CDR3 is CASSPGQNTGELFF. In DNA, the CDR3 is TGTGCCAGCAGTCCCGGGCAAAACACCGGGGAGCTGTTTTTT.

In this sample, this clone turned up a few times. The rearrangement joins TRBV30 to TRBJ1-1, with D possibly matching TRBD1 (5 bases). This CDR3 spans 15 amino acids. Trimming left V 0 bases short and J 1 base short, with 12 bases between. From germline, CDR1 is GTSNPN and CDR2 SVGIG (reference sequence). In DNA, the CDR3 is TGTGCCTGGAGTGTACGGGGGGTACCGAACACTGAAGCTTTCTTT. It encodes CAWSVRGVPNTEAFF.

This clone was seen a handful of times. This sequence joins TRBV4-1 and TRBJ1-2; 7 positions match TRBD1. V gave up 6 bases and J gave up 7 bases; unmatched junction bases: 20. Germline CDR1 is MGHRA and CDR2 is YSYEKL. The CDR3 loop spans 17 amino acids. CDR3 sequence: CASRQPHQGDRYIGYTF. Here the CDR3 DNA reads TGCGCCAGCAGACAACCCCACCAGGGGGACCGTTACATTGGCTACACCTTC.

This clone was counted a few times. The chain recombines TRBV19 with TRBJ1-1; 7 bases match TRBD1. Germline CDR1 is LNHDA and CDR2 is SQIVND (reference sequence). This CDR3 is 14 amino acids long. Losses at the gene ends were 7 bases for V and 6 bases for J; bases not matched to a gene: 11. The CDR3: CASTSQGSVAEAFF. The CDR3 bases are TGTGCCAGTACCTCACAGGGGTCTGTCGCTGAAGCTTTCTTT.

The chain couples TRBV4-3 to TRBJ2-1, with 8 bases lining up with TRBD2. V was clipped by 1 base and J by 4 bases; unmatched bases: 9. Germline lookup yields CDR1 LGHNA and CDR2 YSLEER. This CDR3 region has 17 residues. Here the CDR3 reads CASSQGVVGGGYNEQFF. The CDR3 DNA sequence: TGCGCCAGCAGCCAAGGGGTTGTAGGCGGGGGGTACAATGAGCAGTTCTTC.